The 30 T cell receptor beta chains below come from one sample, sequenced in a study of T cells after yellow fever vaccination. TCRdb itself ran the 5' RACE reads through MiXCR, one entry per CDR3 protein. The profile shows about 240,000 distinct CDR3 sequences, over 3% of them singletons. This material consisted of PBMCs, taken 15 days after the yellow fever booster vaccination. These receptors came from a man aged 18 to 29 who received the YFV17D yellow fever vaccine.

The table lists this clonotype with many counts. CDR3: CASSSGPDGAFF. The CDR3 DNA reads as TGCGCCAGCAGCAGCGGCCCGGACGGAGCTTTCTTT. The rearrangement uses TRBV4-1 and TRBJ1-1; D is undetermined. Deletions cut 5 bases from V and 10 bases from J, with 14 bases between. The germline V gene has CDR1 MGHRA and CDR2 YSYEKL. The CDR3 runs 12 residues.

This clonotype was seen many times. CDR3 sequence reads: CASSPGGFQETQYF. DNA of the CDR3: TGCGCCAGCAGCCCAGGAGGGTTTCAAGAGACCCAGTACTTC. This rearrangement joins TRBV5-1 to TRBJ2-5, with TRBD2 as a possible D gene (6 bases). V gave up 4 bases and J gave up 2 bases, with 12 bases separating them. CDR3 length equals 14 residues. Germline V gives CDR1 SGHRS, CDR2 YFSETQ.

This clonotype came up many times. The chain employs TRBV12-3 or TRBV12-4 and TRBJ2-5; D gene uncertain. V lost 3 bases to trimming and J lost 1 base, with 15 bases between them. CDR3 length equals 16 residues. Here the CDR3 DNA reads TGTGCCAGCAGTTTTCGGCGGAATGTGATCCAAGAGACCCAGTACTTC. Residues: CASSFRRNVIQETQYF.

This clonotype was counted many times. Here the CDR3 DNA reads TGCAGTGCTAGAGATCTGAGGGGGGGAGGGGATACGCAGTATTTT. This codes for CSARDLRGGGDTQYF. The chain employs TRBV20-1 and TRBJ2-3; possible D gene TRBD2, 7 bases. CDR1 is DFQATT, CDR2 SNEGSKA, per germline (reference sequence). V lost 0 bases and J lost 6, with 16 bases in between. The CDR3 runs to 15 residues.

This clonotype was seen repeatedly, ten times or more. V and J are TRBV7-9 and TRBJ1-5; 7 bases map to TRBD1. From germline, CDR1 is SEHNR and CDR2 FQNEAQ (reference sequence). V shed 5 bases and J 7 bases; nucleotides not matched to a gene: 8. This CDR3 comprises 14 residues. Here the CDR3 reads CASSQGGFGQPQHF. The CDR3 DNA sequence: TGTGCCAGCAGCCAGGGGGGGTTCGGGCAGCCCCAGCATTTT.

This clonotype was counted many times. V and J are TRBV20-1 and TRBJ2-1, with 10 positions matching TRBD1. J gave up 15 bases and V 1 base, and 9 bases lay outside the gene matches. The CDR3 sequence is 13 residues long. Germline CDR1 DFQATT, CDR2 SNEGSKA (reference sequence). The DNA for the CDR3 is TGCAGTGCTAGAGGCCCGGGACAGGGGCCGCTGTTCTTC. This codes for CSARGPGQGPLFF.

This clonotype was seen repeatedly, ten times or more. This chain connects TRBV12-5 to TRBJ1-5; D is perhaps TRBD1 (6 bases). This CDR3 is built from 13 residues. Trimming took 6 bases from V and 3 from J, leaving 9 bases between them. From germline, CDR1 is LGHNT and CDR2 FRNRAP. The CDR3 loop is CASGWGANQPQHF. CDR3 nucleotide sequence: TGTGCTAGTGGGTGGGGGGCCAATCAGCCCCAGCATTTT.

Ten or more counts support this clonotype. The V gene is TRBV7-2, the J gene TRBJ2-5; the D is unclear. V lost 0 bases and J lost 0, with 8 bases in between. This CDR3 spans 15 amino acids. The germline V gene encodes CDR1 SGHTA and CDR2 FQGNSA. The CDR3 bases are TGTGCCAGCAGCTTAGCTTTCGGATACCAAGAGACCCAGTACTTC. Its translation is CASSLAFGYQETQYF.

This clonotype has ten or more counts. This chain connects TRBV29-1 to TRBJ2-5, with 8 bases aligning to TRBD1. Per germline, CDR1 SQVTM and CDR2 ANQGSEA. J was trimmed by 9 bases and V by 4 bases; bases with no gene match: 13. CDR3 length: 14 residues. Written as DNA, the CDR3 is TGCAGCGTTGGCCCCACAGGGGGGACGGTGGCCCAGTACTTC. This translates into CSVGPTGGTVAQYF.

For this clonotype: A much larger clone sits a single nucleotide away, making a read error possible. The CDR3 loop reads CPSSRTVGNYGYTF. In DNA, the CDR3 is TGTCCCAGCAGCCGGACAGTGGGGAACTATGGCTACACCTTC. The chain is built from TRBV7-2 and TRBJ1-2, with D maybe TRBD1 (6 bases). The CDR3 has 14 residues. CDR1 is SGHTA, CDR2 FQGNSA, per germline.

This clonotype was seen many times. The rearrangement uses TRBV25-1 and TRBJ2-7; D is unclear. The V gene lost 8 bases and the J gene lost 3 bases, with 11 bases spanning the gap. CDR1 and CDR2 from the germline V gene are MGHDK and SYGVNS. The CDR3 has 12 residues. The CDR3 spells CASPSLFYEQYV. For the CDR3, the DNA is TGTGCCAGCCCAAGCCTGTTCTACGAGCAGTACGTC.

In its sample, this clonotype was seen many times. Here the CDR3 DNA reads TGTGCTAGTGGCGGGGGGCCCGGCACCGGGGAGCTGTTTTTT. Translating gives CASGGGPGTGELFF. V gene TRBV12-5 combines with J gene TRBJ2-2; perhaps TRBD2 as D (7 bases). The CDR3 covers 14 residues. CDR1 and CDR2 from the germline V gene are LGHNT and FRNRAP. V shed 6 bases and J shed 4 bases, with 12 bases lying between them.

The sample holds many counts of this clonotype. The rearrangement links TRBV20-1 to TRBJ2-7; D is possibly TRBD1 (6 bases). V was clipped by 2 bases and J by 5 bases, with 19 bases between them. Germline V gives CDR1 DFQATT, CDR2 SNEGSKA (reference sequence). CDR3 length equals 15 residues. DNA for the CDR3: TGCAGTGCTAGACAGGGGCAGGGAATAGTGAACGAGCAGTACGTC. This translates into CSARQGQGIVNEQYV.

There are many counts of this clonotype. The chain employs TRBV7-6 and TRBJ2-7; D may be TRBD1 (6 bases). Germline V CDR1 and CDR2: SGHVS, FNYEAQ. V lost 1 base and J 3 bases, leaving 10 bases between the germline ends. The CDR3 consists of 14 residues. The CDR3 region has the DNA TGTGCCAGCAGCTTAGGGGCAGGGGACTACGAGCAGTACTTC. It translates to CASSLGAGDYEQYF.

The table lists this clonotype with many counts. The chain combines TRBV4-1 with TRBJ2-2; tentatively, D is TRBD1 or TRBD2 (6 bases each). CDR1 and CDR2 (germline): MGHRA, YSYEKL. The ends were cut back, 3 bases at V and 0 bases at J, with 26 bases in the middle. This CDR3 comprises 21 residues. This CDR3 is CASSHPSWGRGATANTGELFF. The CDR3 bases are TGCGCCAGCAGCCACCCTAGTTGGGGGCGGGGTGCAACCGCGAACACCGGGGAGCTGTTTTTT.

This clonotype appeared many times. The chain has TRBV18 and TRBJ2-4; D is ambiguous. Trimming cost V 3 bases and J 6 bases, with 12 bases left between them. The CDR3 covers 14 residues. Germline V CDR1 and CDR2: KGHSH, LQKENI. The CDR3 loop reads CASSPSTPGNIQYF. The CDR3 DNA reads TGTGCCAGCTCACCGTCGACGCCTGGAAACATTCAGTACTTC. The entire variable domain, with the rest obtained from reference TRBV18 and TRBJ2-4, is as follows: NAGVMQNPRHLVRRRGQEARLRCSPMKGHSHVYWYRQLPEEGLKFMVYLQKENIIDESGMPKERFSAEFPKEGPSILRIQQVVRGDSAAYFCASSPSTPGNIQYFGAGTRLSVL.

This clonotype was counted ten times or more. The chain carries TRBV5-5 and TRBJ1-1; D is unresolved. This CDR3 has 13 amino acids. Germline lookup yields CDR1 SGHKS and CDR2 YYEKEE (reference sequence). V lost 2 bases and J lost 5, with 10 bases in between. The CDR3 protein is CASSFDGLTEAFF. CDR3 in DNA: TGTGCCAGCAGCTTTGACGGGTTGACTGAAGCTTTCTTT.

This clonotype was counted at least ten times. J is TRBJ1-2 and V is TRBV6-2 or TRBV6-3; TRBD1 aligns across 9 bases. Germline CDR1 is MNHEY and CDR2 is SVGEGT. This CDR3 spans 16 amino acids. V gave up 2 bases and J gave up 4 bases; unmatched junction bases: 8. The CDR3 sequence is CASSYRSGQGPYGYTF. The CDR3 DNA reads TGTGCCAGCAGTTACCGCTCGGGACAGGGCCCCTATGGCTACACCTTC.

This clonotype has a count of ten or more. This chain connects TRBV20-1 to TRBJ1-5; D is undetermined. Germline CDR1 and CDR2: DFQATT and SNEGSKA (reference sequence). The CDR3 sequence is 15 residues long. V was clipped by 2 bases and J by 2 bases, with 13 bases between them. Here the CDR3 reads CSARSFGQGNQPQHF. CDR3 nucleotide sequence: TGCAGTGCTAGAAGTTTTGGGCAGGGCAATCAGCCCCAGCATTTT.

V usage is TRBV6-2 or TRBV6-3 and J usage is TRBJ1-2; possible D gene TRBD1, 5 bases. The CDR3 runs to 14 residues. Germline V lookup: CDR1 MNHEY, CDR2 SVGEGT. Trimming shortened V by 4 bases and J by 8 bases, and 17 bases separated the two germline ends. The CDR3 is CASSFAGPKDGYTF. CDR3 DNA sequence: TGTGCCAGCAGTTTTGCGGGACCTAAGGACGGCTACACCTTC.

This clonotype was recorded many times. The chain recombines TRBV10-3 with TRBJ1-2; TRBD1 is a possible D gene (6 bases). With 5 bases removed from V and 5 bases from J, the gap between germline ends came to 12 bases. Per the germline V gene, CDR1 is ENHRY and CDR2 is SYGVKD. The CDR3 loop spans 13 amino acids. The CDR3 sequence is CAISYRDRYGYTF. CDR3 nucleotide sequence: TGTGCCATCAGTTACAGGGATAGGTATGGCTACACCTTC.

This chain uses TRBV19 with TRBJ1-2; the match to TRBD1 covers 8 bases. The CDR3 sequence is 11 residues long. Germline assignment: CDR1 LNHDA and CDR2 SQIVND (reference sequence). V was clipped by 10 bases and J by 5 bases; unmatched bases: 3. The CDR3 bases are TGTGCCACAGGGGGCGCGTATGGCTACACCTTC. It codes for CATGGAYGYTF.

This clonotype was found many times. In nucleotides, the CDR3 is TGCAGCGCCCGGCCGGGGGAGACCCAGTACTTC. Residues: CSARPGETQYF. The V call is TRBV29-1, the J call TRBJ2-5; weak D call: TRBD2 (5 bases). This CDR3 spans 11 amino acids. Between the trimmed V and J ends, which lost 7 bases and 5 bases, there was a span of 11 bases. Germline V lookup: CDR1 SQVTM, CDR2 ANQGSEA.

This clonotype was recorded many times. The gene calls are TRBV7-2 and TRBJ2-2, with 9 positions matching TRBD1. J lost 7 bases, V lost 5 bases, and 8 bases had no gene match. The CDR3 runs 15 residues. From germline, CDR1 is SGHTA and CDR2 FQGNSA. The CDR3 bases are TGTGCCAGCAGCACTCGACAGGGGGTCGACGGGGAGCTGTTTTTT. This sequence encodes CASSTRQGVDGELFF.

Ten or more counts support this clonotype. The chain carries TRBV20-1 and TRBJ2-3, with D unresolved. This CDR3 contains 12 residues. V gave up 6 bases and J gave up 2 bases, with 9 bases separating them. Germline V gene data show CDR1 as DFQATT and CDR2 as SNEGSKA (reference sequence). The CDR3 region is CSAWLNTDTQYF. CDR3 in DNA: TGCAGTGCCTGGCTAAACACAGATACGCAGTATTTT.

This clonotype was counted at least ten times. J is TRBJ2-2 and V is TRBV6-1; D remains ambiguous. The CDR3 contains 15 residues. Trimming took off 5 bases at V and 5 bases at J, with 15 bases between the two ends. CDR1 is MNHNS, CDR2 SASEGT, per germline. As DNA, the CDR3 is TGTGCCAGCAGTTTTGGGTGGGAAGTTACCGGGGAGCTGTTTTTT. It yields the protein CASSFGWEVTGELFF.

At least ten counts were recorded for this clonotype. The chain joins TRBV4-2 to TRBJ2-1; the match to TRBD2 covers 11 bases. Germline-derived CDR1 and CDR2 are LGHNA and YNFKEQ. There are 15 residues in the CDR3. Losses at the gene ends were 0 bases for V and 7 bases for J; bases not matched to a gene: 2. CDR3 residues: CASSQDSGGANEQFF. In DNA, the CDR3 is TGTGCCAGCAGCCAAGATAGCGGGGGGGCGAATGAGCAGTTCTTC.

This chain uses TRBV6-5 with TRBJ1-6; D uncertain. Germline CDR1 and CDR2: MNHEY and SVGAGI. The CDR3 consists of 15 residues. Trimming removed 2 bases at V and 6 bases at J, with 11 bases between. The CDR3 DNA reads as TGTGCCAGCAGTTACAATAAGAATTCTAATTCACCCCTCCACTTT. Protein: CASSYNKNSNSPLHF.

This clonotype was counted at least ten times. V and J are TRBV6-2 or TRBV6-3 and TRBJ2-3, with 7 nucleotides matching TRBD2. V shed 0 bases and J 2 bases; nucleotides not matched to a gene: 8. The length of the CDR3 is 17 residues. The germline gives CDR1 MNHEY, CDR2 SVGEGT. CDR3 region: CASSYSATSSDTDTQYF. The CDR3 DNA follows: TGTGCCAGCAGTTACTCCGCGACTAGCTCAGACACAGATACGCAGTATTTT.

In this sample, this clonotype turned up many times. CDR3 sequence: CAIRPSGGPQETQYF. The CDR3 DNA follows: TGTGCCATCAGACCTAGCGGGGGACCGCAAGAGACCCAGTACTTC. The rearrangement links TRBV10-3 to TRBJ2-5; 10 nucleotides match TRBD2. Germline V gene lookup returns CDR1 ENHRY and CDR2 SYGVKD. The V and J ends lost 6 bases and 2 bases, in that order; junction bases with no gene match: 6. CDR3 size: 15 residues.